This T cell receptor beta chain was observed in a study of tumour-infiltrating T cells in Burkitt lymphoma. The CDR3 consists of 16 residues. Trimming cost V 3 bases and J 5 bases; bases outside gene matches: 8. Germline V CDR1 and CDR2: MGHRA, YSYEKL. Produced via immunoSEQ multiplex PCR; TCRdb's table is partial and in-frame only. The sample contains about 7,000 clones, 70% to 90% of which appear only once. This clonotype was sampled from a human donor with Burkitt lymphoma. The sample comprised tumor tissue. The V call is TRBV4-1, the J call TRBJ2-5; 11 nucleotides agree with TRBD1. CDR3 sequence reads: CASSHRTGGGSETQYF. CDR3 in DNA: TGCGCCAGCAGCCACCGGACAGGGGGCGGATCGGAGACCCAGTACTTC.